Below, 10 T cell receptor beta chains from the same sample are listed, as sequenced in a study of blood T cell repertoires in COVID-19. Generated by immunoSEQ multiplex PCR, the TCRdb table keeps only in-frame clones and is missing some. The table records roughly 230,000 clones, 80% to 90% of them present only once. What was sequenced was peripheral blood. The receptor set was obtained from a woman in her thirties or forties who had recovered from COVID-19.

The rearrangement joins TRBV11-3 to TRBJ2-2, with TRBD2 matching 9 bases. V shed 7 bases and J 2 bases; nucleotides not matched to a gene: 8. The CDR3 length is 16 residues. Germline CDR1 is SGHNT and CDR2 is YENEEA. CDR3 bases: TGTGCCAGCACCACCCAAGCGGGAGGAAACACCGGGGAGCTGTTTTTT. Its protein is CASTTQAGGNTGELFF.

The chain is built from TRBV24-1 and TRBJ2-3; TRBD2 matches 10 bases. Germline V gene sequence: CDR1 KGHDR, CDR2 SFDVKD. With V trimmed by 4 bases and J by 2 bases, 5 bases remained unmatched. CDR3 length: 16 residues. DNA of the CDR3: TGTGCCACCAGTGACGCGGGACTAGCGTTCACAGATACGCAGTATTTT. Amino acid sequence: CATSDAGLAFTDTQYF.

V gene TRBV27 combines with J gene TRBJ1-2; 7 positions agree with TRBD1. The CDR3 loop spans 13 amino acids. The germline gives CDR1 MNHEY, CDR2 SMNVEV (reference sequence). V shed 6 bases and J 8 bases; nucleotides not matched to a gene: 9. The CDR3 DNA reads as TGTGCCAGCAGCCCCAGGGGGTTGCGCGGCTACACCTTC. Its translation: CASSPRGLRGYTF.

The chain couples TRBV6-5 to TRBJ1-4; no clear D. Trimming removed 4 bases at V and 5 bases at J, with 11 bases between. The CDR3 loop spans 14 amino acids. From germline, CDR1 is MNHEY and CDR2 SVGAGI. CDR3 loop: CASSSETYNEKLFF. The CDR3 bases are TGTGCCAGCAGTTCTGAGACATACAATGAAAAACTGTTTTTT.

This chain joins TRBV10-3 and TRBJ1-5, with 7 bases that match TRBD1. The V segment lost 10 bases and the J segment 5 bases; nucleotides outside the gene matches: 5. The CDR3 consists of 12 residues. Germline values: CDR1 ENHRY, CDR2 SYGVKD. CDR3 protein: CATQGEDQPQHF. The CDR3 DNA is TGTGCCACCCAGGGGGAGGATCAGCCCCAGCATTTT.

This chain links TRBV5-1 with TRBJ1-2; D unresolved. The CDR3 covers 13 residues. Germline loops: CDR1 SGHRS, CDR2 YFSETQ. Trimming took off 4 bases at V and 7 bases at J, with 14 bases between the two ends. The chain's CDR3 is CASSPSGLAGYTF. CDR3 nucleotides: TGCGCCAGCAGCCCTAGCGGGCTCGCTGGCTACACCTTC.

This clone was picked up a small number of times. This sequence joins TRBV6-1 and TRBJ1-5, with 7 bases identical to TRBD1. Germline assignment: CDR1 MNHNS and CDR2 SASEGT. V trimming: 4 bases; J trimming: 11 bases; junction bases outside the gene matches: 20. The CDR3 has 17 amino acids. CDR3: CASSGPTQGPKGMAQHF. Written as DNA, the CDR3 is TGTGCCAGCAGTGGACCGACACAGGGGCCGAAAGGGATGGCCCAGCATTTT.

This chain uses TRBV6-2 or TRBV6-3 with TRBJ1-2; TRBD1 agrees at 8 bases. V lost 4 bases to trimming and J lost 3 bases; unmatched junction nucleotides: 1. CDR1 is MNHEY, CDR2 SVGEGT, per germline. This CDR3 region has 13 residues. For the CDR3, the DNA is TGTGCCAGCAGTTTGACAGGGGACTATGGCTACACCTTC. Translating gives CASSLTGDYGYTF.

This rearrangement joins TRBV6-4 to TRBJ2-3; 12 positions match TRBD2. Germline values: CDR1 MRHNA, CDR2 SNTAGT. This CDR3 comprises 16 residues. After removal of 6 bases from V and 6 bases from J, the junction contained 10 bases not matched to a gene. The CDR3 loop reads CASSQLAGGEWDTQYF. The CDR3 coding sequence is TGTGCCAGCAGCCAACTAGCGGGGGGAGAGTGGGATACGCAGTATTTT.

V and J are TRBV21-1 and TRBJ1-5; TRBD1 was called by the table and not checked on the DNA. TRBV21-1 counts as a pseudogene. The CDR3 totals 19 residues. CDR3 sequence: CASSNQQEEGAHSNQPQHF. The CDR3 nucleotides read TGTGCCAGCAGCAACCAACAGGAGGAGGGGGCCCATAGCAATCAGCCCCAGCATTTT.